The clone carrying this T cell receptor beta chain was counted a few times. The CDR3 consists of 16 residues. Trimming cost V 1 base and J 4 bases, with 14 bases left between them. The V gene's germline CDR1 is LNHNV and CDR2 YYDKDF (reference sequence). This sample stems from a study of identifying expanded T cells in peripheral blood. Generated by immunoSEQ multiplex PCR, the TCRdb table keeps only in-frame clones and is missing some. The data hold some 96,000 clones, with 88% observed a single time. The material sequenced was blood. The V and J genes are TRBV15 and TRBJ1-5; maybe TRBD1 (5 bases). The sequence came from a person aged 18 to 75 in good health. This CDR3 is CATSRAGRVGNQPQHF. The DNA of the CDR3 is TGTGCCACCAGCAGAGCGGGCAGGGTAGGAAATCAGCCCCAGCATTTT.